This entry is about one T cell receptor (beta chain). This clonotype came up a few times. The antigen this receptor binds is unknown. There are no base qualities to consult, and no much larger clone falls within one base. The sample originates from a study of T cell repertoires in cytomegalovirus infection (dated by TCRdb to 2018 to 2020). For the wider study: Because public TCR beta signatures pointed to carriage of CMV infection together with the matching HLA type, the HLA type of each donor mattered for the analysis. Findings and caveats that apply to the study as a whole: Carriers of CMV infection plus the relevant HLA type were discriminated by the cumulative frequency of public TCR beta family members in the study cohort and in an independent roughly 400-donor cohort. The ex vivo response was dominated by HLA-C-restricted CMV-specific TCR beta clonotypes, which also provided the single most frequent clonotype in two of eight donors.

TCRdb lists the instrument as Illumina HiSeq 1500. In TCRdb, the public reads were trimmed at Q25 with fastp and aligned with MiXCR, with productive beta chains retained. Rows are combined by CDR3 protein, so each entry shows the most common genes and DNA. This sample lists fewer than 250,000 distinct CDR3 sequences; about 12% were detected once. In total, the top ten clones hold 1.5% to 2% of the sample. The CDR3 starts with the cysteine, ends with the phenylalanine, and has 14 residues. Only the CDR3 portion is preserved as DNA: 42 bases, with reading frame beginning at the first base. Ends trimmed: V by 3 bases, J by 11 bases; bases unmatched to a gene: 6.

Specimen: PBMCs. This TCR was sampled from a human donor in good health (CMV status not recorded). Some clones in this sample may be carry-over from other donors' samples. The V and J genes are TRBV12-3 or TRBV12-4 and TRBJ2-1, and 11 bases in between align with TRBD2. The CDR3 amino acid sequence is: CASSLELAGDKQFF. The nucleotides read TGTGCCAGCAGTTTGGAACTAGCGGGAGACAAGCAGTTCTTC.